The 3 T cell receptor beta chains below all came from one sample that was sequenced in a study of CD8+ T cells in alopecia areata. RNA, once extracted, was reverse transcribed into cDNA for use as the sequencing template. TCRdb's copy holds only in-frame clones and misses some; the assay was immunoSEQ multiplex PCR. The table lists around 290,000 clones, with no singletons. CD4, CD8alpha, NKG2D, NKG2ACE and other markers guided sorting of pooled cutaneous lymph node cells. Sequencing used CD4+ T cells sorted from a lymph node. Receptors originate from a C3H/HeJ mouse with alopecia areata. Mouse strain MHC haplotype: H2-k.

Concerning this clone: Gene names denote mouse genes. The sequenced fragment ends 4 residues before the CDR3 boundary, so the rest is inferred from the germline J gene. The chain has TRBV19 and TRBJ2-3; weak D call: TRBD1 (5 bases). V gave up 2 bases and J gave up 0 bases, with 13 bases separating them. The germline V gene encodes CDR1 FNHDT and CDR2 SITEND (reference sequence). The CDR3 spans 16 residues. Partial CDR3 DNA: TGTGCCAGCAGTATCCCGGACATCTATAGTGCAGAA. Its translation is CASSIPDIYSAE. The whole CDR3 reads CASSIPDIYSAETLYF.

To note about this clone: Any gene name here is a mouse gene name. The read finishes 4 residues shy of the CDR3 end, and the germline J gene is used to complete it. At the DNA level, this CDR3 is encoded by other sequences in the same sample as well. The chain couples TRBV19 to TRBJ2-1, with 11 bases aligning to TRBD2. The CDR3 runs to 15 residues. Unmatched junction bases numbered 1, after V lost 4 bases and J lost 1 base. Germline-derived CDR1 and CDR2 are FNHDT and SITEND (reference sequence). The covered CDR3 bases are TGTGCCAGCAGTGGACTGGGGGGAAACTATGCT. Translation: CASSGLGGNYA. The entire CDR3 reads CASSGLGGNYAEQFF.

As for this clone: The listed genes are named as in mouse. The same CDR3 arises from other DNA sequences in this sample as well. The CDR3 protein is CTCTPTGGYEQYF. The sequenced part of the CDR3 DNA is TGCACCTGCACCCCGACTGGGGGGTAT. V and J are TRBV1 and TRBJ2-7; 10 positions agree with TRBD2. Read coverage stops 4 residues before the CDR3 terminus; the germline J gene supplies the remainder. Germline-derived CDR1 and CDR2 are NSQYPW and LRSPGD (reference sequence). The CDR3 runs 13 residues.